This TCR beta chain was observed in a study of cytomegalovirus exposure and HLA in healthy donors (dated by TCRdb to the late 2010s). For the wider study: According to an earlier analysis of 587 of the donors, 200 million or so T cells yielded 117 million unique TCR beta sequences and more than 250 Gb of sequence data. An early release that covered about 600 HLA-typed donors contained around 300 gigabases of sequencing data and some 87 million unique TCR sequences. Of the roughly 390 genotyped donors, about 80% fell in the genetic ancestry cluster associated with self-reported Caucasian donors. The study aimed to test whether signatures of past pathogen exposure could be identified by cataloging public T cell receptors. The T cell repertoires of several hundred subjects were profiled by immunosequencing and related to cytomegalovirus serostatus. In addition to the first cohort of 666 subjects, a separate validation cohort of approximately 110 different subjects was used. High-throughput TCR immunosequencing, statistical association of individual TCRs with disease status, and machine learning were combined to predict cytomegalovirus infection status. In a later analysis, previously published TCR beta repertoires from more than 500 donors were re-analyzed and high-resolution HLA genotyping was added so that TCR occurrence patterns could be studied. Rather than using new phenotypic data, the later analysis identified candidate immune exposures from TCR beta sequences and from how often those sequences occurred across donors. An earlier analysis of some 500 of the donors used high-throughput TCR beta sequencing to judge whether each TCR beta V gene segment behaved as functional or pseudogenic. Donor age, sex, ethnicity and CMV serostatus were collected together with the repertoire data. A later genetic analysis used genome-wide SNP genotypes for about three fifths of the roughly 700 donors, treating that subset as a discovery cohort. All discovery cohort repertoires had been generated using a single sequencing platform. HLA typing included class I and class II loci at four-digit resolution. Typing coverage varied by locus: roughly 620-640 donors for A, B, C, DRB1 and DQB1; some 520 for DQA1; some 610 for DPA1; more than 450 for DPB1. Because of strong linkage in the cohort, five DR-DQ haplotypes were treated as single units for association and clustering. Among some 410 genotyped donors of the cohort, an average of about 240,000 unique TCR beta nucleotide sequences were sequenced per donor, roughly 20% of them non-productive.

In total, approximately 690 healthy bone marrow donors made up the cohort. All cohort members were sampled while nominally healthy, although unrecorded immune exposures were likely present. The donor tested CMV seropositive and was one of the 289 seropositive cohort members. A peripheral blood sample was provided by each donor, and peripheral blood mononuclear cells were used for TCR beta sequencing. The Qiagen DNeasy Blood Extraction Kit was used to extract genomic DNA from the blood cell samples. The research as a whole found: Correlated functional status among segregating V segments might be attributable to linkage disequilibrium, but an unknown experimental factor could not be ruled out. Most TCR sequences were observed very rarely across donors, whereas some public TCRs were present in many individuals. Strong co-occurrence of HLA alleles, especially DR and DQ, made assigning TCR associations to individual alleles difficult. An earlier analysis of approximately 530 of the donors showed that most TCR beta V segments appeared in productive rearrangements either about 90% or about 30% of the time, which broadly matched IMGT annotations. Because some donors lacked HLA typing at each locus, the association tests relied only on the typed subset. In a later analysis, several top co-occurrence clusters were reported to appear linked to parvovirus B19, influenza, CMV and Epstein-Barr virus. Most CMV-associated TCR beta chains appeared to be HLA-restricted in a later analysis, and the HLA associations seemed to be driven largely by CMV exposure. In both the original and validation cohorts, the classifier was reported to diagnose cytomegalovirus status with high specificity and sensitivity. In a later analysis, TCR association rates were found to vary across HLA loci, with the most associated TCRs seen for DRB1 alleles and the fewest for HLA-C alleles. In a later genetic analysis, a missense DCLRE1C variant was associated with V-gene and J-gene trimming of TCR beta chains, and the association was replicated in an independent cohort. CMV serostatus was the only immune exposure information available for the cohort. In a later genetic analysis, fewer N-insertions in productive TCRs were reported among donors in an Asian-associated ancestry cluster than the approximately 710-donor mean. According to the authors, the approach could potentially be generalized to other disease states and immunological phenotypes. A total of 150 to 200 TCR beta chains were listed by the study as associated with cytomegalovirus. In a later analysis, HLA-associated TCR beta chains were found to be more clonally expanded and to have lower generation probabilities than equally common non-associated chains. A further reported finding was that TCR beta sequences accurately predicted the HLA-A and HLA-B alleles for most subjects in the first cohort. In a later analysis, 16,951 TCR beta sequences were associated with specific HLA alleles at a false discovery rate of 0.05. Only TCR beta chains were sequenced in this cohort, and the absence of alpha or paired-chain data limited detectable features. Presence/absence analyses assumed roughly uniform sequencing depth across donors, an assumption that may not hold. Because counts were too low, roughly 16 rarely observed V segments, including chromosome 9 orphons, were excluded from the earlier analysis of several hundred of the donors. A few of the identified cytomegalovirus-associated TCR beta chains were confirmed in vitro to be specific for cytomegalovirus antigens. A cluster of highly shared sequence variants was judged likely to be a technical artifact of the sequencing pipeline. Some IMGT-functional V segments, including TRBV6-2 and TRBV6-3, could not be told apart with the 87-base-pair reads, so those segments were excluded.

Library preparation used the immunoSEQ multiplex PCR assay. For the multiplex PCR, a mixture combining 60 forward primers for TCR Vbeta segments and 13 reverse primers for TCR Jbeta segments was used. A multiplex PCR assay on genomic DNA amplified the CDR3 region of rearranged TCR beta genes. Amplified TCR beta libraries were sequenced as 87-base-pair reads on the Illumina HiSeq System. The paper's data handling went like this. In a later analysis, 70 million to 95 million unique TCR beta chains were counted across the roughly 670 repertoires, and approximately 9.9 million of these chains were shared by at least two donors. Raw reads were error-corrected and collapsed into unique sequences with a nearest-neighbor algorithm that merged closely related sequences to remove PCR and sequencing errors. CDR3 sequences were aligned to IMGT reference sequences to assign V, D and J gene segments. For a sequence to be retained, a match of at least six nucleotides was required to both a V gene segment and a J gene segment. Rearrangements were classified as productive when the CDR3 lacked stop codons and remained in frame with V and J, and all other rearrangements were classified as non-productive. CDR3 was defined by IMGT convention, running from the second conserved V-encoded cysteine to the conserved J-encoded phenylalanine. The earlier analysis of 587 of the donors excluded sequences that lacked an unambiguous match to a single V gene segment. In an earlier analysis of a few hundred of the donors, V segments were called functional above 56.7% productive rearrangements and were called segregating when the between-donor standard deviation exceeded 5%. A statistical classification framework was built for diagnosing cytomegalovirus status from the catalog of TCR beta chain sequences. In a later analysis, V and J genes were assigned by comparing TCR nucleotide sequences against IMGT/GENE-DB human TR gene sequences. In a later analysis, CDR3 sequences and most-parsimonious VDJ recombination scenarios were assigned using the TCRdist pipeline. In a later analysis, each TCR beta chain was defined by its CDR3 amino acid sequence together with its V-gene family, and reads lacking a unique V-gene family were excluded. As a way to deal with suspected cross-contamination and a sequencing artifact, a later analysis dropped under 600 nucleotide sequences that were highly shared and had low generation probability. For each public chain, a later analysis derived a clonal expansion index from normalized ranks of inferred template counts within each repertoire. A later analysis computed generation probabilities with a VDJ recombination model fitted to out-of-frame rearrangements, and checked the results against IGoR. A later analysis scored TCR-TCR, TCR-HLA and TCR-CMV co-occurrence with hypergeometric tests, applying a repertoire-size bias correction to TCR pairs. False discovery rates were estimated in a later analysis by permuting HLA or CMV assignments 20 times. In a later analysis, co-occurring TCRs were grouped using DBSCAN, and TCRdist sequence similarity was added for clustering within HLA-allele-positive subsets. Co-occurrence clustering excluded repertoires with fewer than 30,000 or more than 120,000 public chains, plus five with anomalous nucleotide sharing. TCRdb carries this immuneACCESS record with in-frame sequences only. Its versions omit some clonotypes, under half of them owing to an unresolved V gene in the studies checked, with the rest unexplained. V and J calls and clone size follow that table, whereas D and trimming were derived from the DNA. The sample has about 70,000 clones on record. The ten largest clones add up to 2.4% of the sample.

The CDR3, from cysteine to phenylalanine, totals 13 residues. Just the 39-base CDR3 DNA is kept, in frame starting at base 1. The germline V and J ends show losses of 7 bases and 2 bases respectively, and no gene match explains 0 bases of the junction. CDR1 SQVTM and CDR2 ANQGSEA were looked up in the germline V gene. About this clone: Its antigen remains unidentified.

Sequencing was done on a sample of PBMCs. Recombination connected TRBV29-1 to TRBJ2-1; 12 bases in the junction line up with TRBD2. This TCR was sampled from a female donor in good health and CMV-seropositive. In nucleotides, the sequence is TGCAGCGCTAGCGGGAGGGCCTACAATGAGCAGTTCTTC. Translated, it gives CSASGRAYNEQFF.